A selection of T cell receptor beta chains follows, all from one sample in a study of T-cell reconstitution after alpha-beta-depleted transplantation in children. In TCRdb, the PCR reads were re-called with MiXCR into one record per CDR3 protein. This table holds 300,000 to 400,000 distinct CDR3 sequences, 10% to 15% found once. The source material was PBMCs, sampled from the stem cell graft. The receptors here all came from a human donor who donated a stem cell graft to a child with Fanconi anemia. CDR3s leave out the opening cysteine and the closing phenylalanine or tryptophan. Fields, in order: D gene, J gene, V gene, CDR3 length, CDR3 protein. D genes are given only for firm matches.

- TRBJ1-6 TRBV12-3/TRBV12-4 12 ASSFPGLNSPLH
- TRBJ2-3 TRBV10-3 12 AISDLLHTDTQY
TRBD1 TRBJ2-2 TRBV5-1 13 ASLQGTSNTGELF
- TRBJ1-5 TRBV28 10 ASAYSNQPQH
- TRBJ1-5 TRBV6-1 12 ATGEGVSNQPQH
- TRBJ2-2 TRBV7-2 15 ASSLQPPGTNTGELF
- TRBJ2-1 TRBV9 10 ASNGSYNEQF
- TRBJ1-4 TRBV6-5 11 ASSSAGREKLF
- TRBJ2-6 TRBV11-2 14 ASSLVRDSGANVLT
TRBD1 TRBJ2-1 TRBV4-2 13 ASSPSERGRDEQF
TRBD1 TRBJ2-7 TRBV12-3/TRBV12-4 14 ASSWGPGTVTYEQY
- TRBJ2-7 TRBV27 13 ASSLAWGETYEQY
TRBD1 TRBJ1-4 TRBV6-5 11 ASSYLTGEKLF
TRBD1 TRBJ2-1 TRBV7-8 14 ASRFDRGPSSNEQF
- TRBJ2-1 TRBV7-8 11 ASSLDTRTREF
- TRBJ1-1 TRBV2 11 ASSEYRGGEAF
- TRBJ1-2 TRBV4-2 13 ASSQVGGGGYGYT
- TRBJ2-5 TRBV6-1 11 ASSGVFQETQY
- TRBJ1-1 TRBV27 11 ASSRGAPDEAF
- TRBJ2-2 TRBV4-3 12 ASSQGGQAGELF
- TRBJ2-1 TRBV27 14 ASSSPRGVGYNEQF
- TRBJ2-7 TRBV7-2 12 ASSSRTVTYEQY
- TRBJ1-1 TRBV5-1 11 ASSFPPNTEAF
TRBD2 TRBJ2-3 TRBV10-1 12 ASRPGLAGDTQY
TRBD1 TRBJ1-2 TRBV28 13 ASSPPDRINYGYT
TRBD1 TRBJ2-7 TRBV29-1 12 SAGGGQGLNEQY
- TRBJ1-2 TRBV25-1 9 ASSESAGYT
- TRBJ2-1 TRBV6-2/TRBV6-3 13 ASSPGTDWMHEQF
TRBD2 TRBJ2-1 TRBV4-2 15 ASSQDQGGGVNNEQF
- TRBJ1-3 TRBV5-1 14 ASSLRQATSGNTIY
- TRBJ2-1 TRBV7-2 13 ASSLQGYSYNEQF
- TRBJ2-6 TRBV29-1 10 SVQDGANVLT
- TRBJ2-3 TRBV3-1 13 ASSQDFRQADTQY
- TRBJ2-7 TRBV20-1 12 SAFTGSQGAEQY
- TRBJ1-1 TRBV5-1 15 ASSLGSDLIMNTEAF
- TRBJ2-1 TRBV2 10 ASTEGYNEQF
- TRBJ2-3 TRBV20-1 12 SASPSWNTDTQY
- TRBJ1-1 TRBV4-2 12 ASSQAFGGTEAF
- TRBJ2-3 TRBV12-3/TRBV12-4 12 ASRAQMDTDTQY
- TRBJ2-2 TRBV3-1 12 ASSPSSVPGELF
TRBD1 TRBJ2-7 TRBV9 14 ASSVEAGQGFYEQY
- TRBJ2-2 TRBV7-9 11 ASSLEATGELF
TRBD1 TRBJ2-1 TRBV12-3/TRBV12-4 14 ASSPLFNRGQDEQF
- TRBJ2-7 TRBV4-3 13 ASSQDLGGSYEQY
TRBD1 TRBJ1-2 TRBV7-2 13 ASSDDRGRNYGYT
TRBD1 TRBJ1-2 TRBV2 11 ASSEAAGQGYT
- TRBJ1-3 TRBV3-1 13 ASSQDSTTGNTIY
- TRBJ1-1 TRBV12-3/TRBV12-4 11 ASSPTRPEEAF
- TRBJ1-5 TRBV6-5 14 ASSYSGGYGNQPQH
TRBD1 TRBJ1-5 TRBV6-2/TRBV6-3 13 ASSWTGSSNQPQH
- TRBJ1-2 TRBV30 9 AWSRNYGYT
- TRBJ2-3 TRBV5-5 12 ASSLDPFTDTQY
- TRBJ1-5 TRBV10-3 13 AISESVYSNQPQH
- TRBJ1-4 TRBV5-1 12 ASSHGWVNEKLF
TRBD1 TRBJ1-6 TRBV12-3/TRBV12-4 12 ASSRGQGGSPLH